This record covers a single TCR beta chain. Antigen specificity is unknown. This entry belongs to a study of T cells in localized non-small cell lung cancer. CDR3 length equals 14 residues. Trimming pared 4 bases from V and 0 bases from J, leaving 7 bases between. Per germline, CDR1 SGHNT and CDR2 YYREEE (reference sequence). Regarding the study as a whole: Density of T cells in blood, when higher, went with longer overall survival. In uninvolved adjacent lung, T cell clonality reached its highest value, exceeding tumor.

Data came from immunoSEQ multiplex PCR; TCRdb stores just in-frame clones and leaves some out. The profile shows approximately 140,000 clones, 70% to 90% of them singletons. The chain couples TRBV5-4 to TRBJ1-4; no reliable D call. The receptor comes from a female donor over 55 with stage I lung adenocarcinoma. The material sequenced was peripheral blood, taken before any cancer treatment. The CDR3, as DNA: TGTGCCAGCAGCCCCGAAACAACTAATGAAAAACTGTTTTTT. Its translation is CASSPETTNEKLFF.